This is a list of T cell receptor beta chains from one sample in a study of T cells after posttransplantation cyclophosphamide. Generated by immunoSEQ multiplex PCR, the TCRdb table keeps only in-frame clones and is missing some. The sample has 19,000 or so clones; roughly 98% are singletons. Input material: naive CD8+ T cells sorted from PBMCs. These receptors were obtained from a man between 35 and 55 years old in good health, CMV-negative, and a related stem cell transplant donor. Both conserved end residues are part of each CDR3. D genes are given only for firm matches. Part of the rows lack a size; the others show once, few, many or a class for expanded clones.

D: NA
J: TRBJ2-1
V: TRBV25-1
size: NA
CDR3: CASQDSYNEQFF
DNA: TGTGCCAGCCAGGACAGCTACAATGAGCAGTTCTTC

D: NA
J: TRBJ2-7
V: TRBV7-8
size: NA
CDR3: CASSLAPQASYEQYF
DNA: TGTGCCAGCAGCTTAGCGCCCCAGGCCTCCTACGAGCAGTACTTC

D: TRBD1
J: TRBJ2-7
V: TRBV7-3
size: NA
CDR3: CARATGDTYEQYF
DNA: TGTGCCAGGGCGACAGGGGATACCTACGAGCAGTACTTC

D: NA
J: TRBJ1-1
V: TRBV30
size: NA
CDR3: CAWVENTEAFF
DNA: TGTGCCTGGGTAGAGAACACTGAAGCTTTCTTT

D: NA
J: TRBJ2-2
V: TRBV5-4
size: NA
CDR3: CASSNPQETVSGELFF
DNA: TGTGCCAGCAGCAACCCACAGGAAACGGTATCGGGGGAGCTGTTTTTT

D: NA
J: TRBJ2-2
V: TRBV14
size: NA
CDR3: CASSQERRQNTGELFF
DNA: TGTGCCAGCAGCCAAGAAAGGAGGCAGAACACCGGGGAGCTGTTTTTT

D: NA
J: TRBJ2-7
V: TRBV4-3
size: NA
CDR3: CASSRALVYEQYF
DNA: TGCGCCAGCAGCCGAGCCCTAGTGTACGAGCAGTACTTC

D: TRBD1
J: TRBJ2-7
V: TRBV7-9
size: NA
CDR3: CASSLGQGAYEQYF
DNA: TGTGCCAGCAGCTTGGGACAGGGGGCCTACGAGCAGTACTTC

D: NA
J: TRBJ2-5
V: TRBV28
size: NA
CDR3: CASSIYSQETQYF
DNA: TGTGCCAGCAGTATCTACTCTCAAGAGACCCAGTACTTC

D: NA
J: TRBJ1-1
V: TRBV6-5
size: NA
CDR3: CASSPGRAGTEAFF
DNA: TGTGCCAGCAGCCCGGGAAGGGCGGGAACTGAAGCTTTCTTT

D: TRBD1
J: TRBJ2-6
V: TRBV27
size: NA
CDR3: CASSLRQGSGANVLTF
DNA: TGTGCCAGCAGTTTGAGACAGGGCTCCGGGGCCAACGTCCTGACTTTC

D: NA
J: TRBJ2-1
V: TRBV7-9
size: once
CDR3: CASSPYPDSGSSYNEQFF
DNA: TGTGCCAGCAGCCCTTACCCAGATAGCGGTAGCTCCTACAATGAGCAGTTCTTC

D: TRBD2
J: TRBJ2-7
V: TRBV27
size: once
CDR3: CASSLEGTSGSYEQYF
DNA: TGTGCCAGCAGTTTGGAGGGCACTAGCGGGAGCTACGAGCAGTACTTC

D: NA
J: TRBJ2-7
V: TRBV25-1
size: NA
CDR3: CASSGGYEQYF
DNA: TGTGCCAGCAGTGGAGGGTACGAGCAGTACTTC

D: TRBD1
J: TRBJ2-7
V: TRBV29-1
size: NA
CDR3: CSVADRAHEQYF
DNA: TGCAGCGTGGCAGACAGGGCCCACGAGCAGTACTTC

D: TRBD2
J: TRBJ2-7
V: TRBV2
size: NA
CDR3: CASSELVAGLYEQYF
DNA: TGTGCCAGCAGTGAATTGGTAGCGGGACTCTACGAGCAGTACTTC

D: NA
J: TRBJ2-1
V: TRBV5-1
size: NA
CDR3: CASSLGLTVFNEQFF
DNA: TGCGCCAGCAGTCTAGGCCTTACCGTATTCAATGAGCAGTTCTTC

D: NA
J: TRBJ2-7
V: TRBV5-4
size: NA
CDR3: CASSLDGSRNYEQYF
DNA: TGTGCCAGCAGTCTAGACGGCTCGCGGAACTACGAGCAGTACTTC

D: TRBD1
J: TRBJ2-3
V: TRBV9
size: NA
CDR3: CASSETGFDTQYF
DNA: TGTGCCAGCAGCGAGACAGGGTTTGATACGCAGTATTTT

D: NA
J: TRBJ2-2
V: TRBV28
size: once
CDR3: CASSPIGPYTGELFF
DNA: TGTGCCAGCAGTCCTATCGGTCCCTACACCGGGGAGCTGTTTTTT

D: NA
J: TRBJ2-7
V: TRBV28
size: once
CDR3: CASSLGWSYEQYF
DNA: TGTGCCAGCAGTTTAGGATGGAGCTACGAGCAGTACTTC

D: NA
J: TRBJ2-7
V: TRBV4-1
size: NA
CDR3: CASSQGGTPTYEQYF
DNA: TGCGCCAGCAGCCAAGGGGGCACTCCAACCTACGAGCAGTACTTC

D: NA
J: TRBJ1-1
V: TRBV5-1
size: NA
CDR3: CASSLARQGLMNTEAFF
DNA: TGCGCCAGCAGCTTGGCCCGGCAGGGCCTCATGAACACTGAAGCTTTCTTT

D: NA
J: TRBJ2-7
V: TRBV27
size: NA
CDR3: CASSLGQDYEQYF
DNA: TGTGCCAGCAGTTTAGGCCAGGACTACGAGCAGTACTTC

D: NA
J: TRBJ1-2
V: TRBV6-5
size: NA
CDR3: CASLSWRGYTF
DNA: TGTGCCAGCTTGTCTTGGAGGGGCTACACCTTC

D: TRBD2
J: TRBJ2-1
V: TRBV7-7
size: NA
CDR3: CASSLFFLADSYNEQFF
DNA: TGTGCTAGCAGCTTATTTTTCCTAGCGGACTCCTACAATGAGCAGTTCTTC

D: TRBD2
J: TRBJ2-1
V: TRBV15
size: NA
CDR3: CATSGGDNEQFF
DNA: TGTGCCACCAGCGGGGGGGACAATGAGCAGTTCTTC

D: TRBD2
J: TRBJ2-1
V: TRBV18
size: once
CDR3: CASSPTSGRANEQFF
DNA: TGTGCCAGCTCACCGACTAGCGGGAGGGCCAATGAGCAGTTCTTC

D: NA
J: TRBJ2-1
V: TRBV19
size: NA
CDR3: CASSRGHGNEQFF
DNA: TGTGCCAGTAGCCGAGGTCACGGGAATGAGCAGTTCTTC

D: TRBD1
J: TRBJ1-1
V: TRBV28
size: NA
CDR3: CASSRWTGAFYQAFF
DNA: TGTGCCAGCAGTCGGTGGACAGGGGCTTTCTACCAAGCTTTCTTT

D: NA
J: TRBJ2-3
V: TRBV7-8
size: NA
CDR3: CASSAGASKGNTQYF
DNA: TGTGCCAGCAGCGCAGGCGCCTCGAAGGGGAATACGCAGTATTTT

D: NA
J: TRBJ2-1
V: TRBV6-6
size: NA
CDR3: CASSKYNEQFF
DNA: TGTGCCAGCAGCAAATACAATGAGCAGTTCTTC

D: TRBD2
J: TRBJ2-7
V: TRBV28
size: NA
CDR3: CASSLRRTSGTYEQYF
DNA: TGTGCCAGCAGTTTGAGAAGGACTAGCGGAACCTACGAGCAGTACTTC

D: NA
J: TRBJ2-1
V: TRBV6-1
size: NA
CDR3: CASSDRELVNEQFF
DNA: TGTGCCAGCAGTGACAGGGAATTGGTGAATGAGCAGTTCTTC

D: NA
J: TRBJ2-2
V: TRBV9
size: NA
CDR3: CASSAATGLPAFTGELFF
DNA: TGTGCCAGCAGCGCCGCGACAGGTTTGCCGGCCTTCACCGGGGAGCTGTTTTTT

D: TRBD2
J: TRBJ2-7
V: TRBV29-1
size: NA
CDR3: CSAGTSGYEQYF
DNA: TGCAGCGCCGGGACTAGCGGGTACGAGCAGTACTTC

D: TRBD2
J: TRBJ2-1
V: TRBV4-1
size: NA
CDR3: CASSRSGSSEQFF
DNA: TGCGCCAGCAGCCGTAGCGGGAGCAGTGAGCAGTTCTTC

D: TRBD1
J: TRBJ2-7
V: TRBV5-8
size: NA
CDR3: CASSDAGQGYGQYF
DNA: TGTGCCAGCAGCGACGCGGGACAGGGCTACGGGCAGTACTTC

D: TRBD2
J: TRBJ2-2
V: TRBV13
size: NA
CDR3: CASSLLAGVVGELFF
DNA: TGTGCCAGCAGCTTACTAGCGGGAGTTGTCGGGGAGCTGTTTTTT

D: NA
J: TRBJ2-7
V: TRBV9
size: NA
CDR3: CASSPQANYEQYF
DNA: TGTGCCAGCAGCCCTCAGGCTAACTACGAGCAGTACTTC